This TCR beta chain derives from a study of circulating and synovial CD4+ cells in juvenile arthritis. Points from the study as a whole: Bulk blood CD4 repertoires were more diverse than these. CPL and bulk CD4 samples differed at least tenfold in T cell genomes. Circulating pathogenic-like and bulk T cells looked alike by Vbeta family usage.

Sequenced samples came from active juvenile idiopathic arthritis patients. Assay: immunoSEQ multiplex PCR; the TCRdb copy retains only in-frame clones and omits some. This table holds fewer than 4,000 clones, roughly 79% found once. The length of the CDR3 is 15 residues. On this clone itself: What it recognizes is unknown.

The sample comprised CD4+ T cells from synovial fluid. The chain uses TRBV21-1 and TRBJ2-7; TRBD2, as called in the table, went unchecked against the DNA. TRBV21-1 is assigned pseudogene status. This TCR was recovered from a human donor with juvenile idiopathic arthritis. Here the CDR3 DNA reads TGTGCCAGCAGCAAAGTTTGGGGGGGGAACTACGAGCAGTACTTC. Translation gives CASSKVWGGNYEQYF.